The 28 T cell receptor beta chains given below trace back to one sample, sequenced in a study of identical twins. Using its own MiXCR run on the 5' RACE reads, TCRdb lists one record per CDR3 protein. The repertoire holds about 900,000 distinct CDR3 sequences, with approximately 13% as singletons. This sample was shared with a second study, whose subject was yellow fever vaccine responses in identical twins.

Sequences were obtained from PBMCs. These TCRs come from a woman aged 18-29 years in good health.

CDR3 sequence reads: CAISESTLAGGETQYF. CDR3 DNA sequence: TGTGCCATCAGTGAGTCGACACTAGCGGGAGGGGAGACCCAGTACTTC. The V gene is TRBV10-3, the J gene TRBJ2-5; 13 nucleotides line up with TRBD2. Trimming cost V 0 bases and J 5 bases; bases outside gene matches: 3. Germline CDR1 ENHRY, CDR2 SYGVKD. This CDR3 comprises 16 residues.

V usage is TRBV28 and J usage is TRBJ1-5, with a tentative D call TRBD1 (6 bases). The V and J ends lost 4 bases and 4 bases respectively, with 17 bases between them. The germline V gene has CDR1 MDHEN and CDR2 SYDVKM. This CDR3 region has 16 residues. The CDR3 region has the DNA TGTGCCAGCAGTTCTTGGACAGACATAGGAAATCAGCCCCAGCATTTT. Translation gives CASSSWTDIGNQPQHF.

In this sample, this clonotype turned up once. V and J are TRBV29-1 and TRBJ2-5; a possible D gene is TRBD1 (6 bases). This CDR3 comprises 15 residues. V lost 3 bases and J lost 0, with 14 bases in between. The germline gives CDR1 SQVTM, CDR2 ANQGSEA. Written as DNA, the CDR3 is TGCAGCGTTGATTTGGGGGCCGGCTACCAAGAGACCCAGTACTTC. Its translation: CSVDLGAGYQETQYF.

Concerning this clonotype itself: A read error may explain this, as a much larger clone is one base away. The rearrangement uses TRBV12-3 or TRBV12-4 and TRBJ2-4; no clear D. Trimming pared 3 bases from V and 0 bases from J, leaving 12 bases between. The length of the CDR3 is 16 residues. CDR3 residues: CASSLSGRLAKNIQYF. As DNA, the CDR3 is TGTGCCAGCAGTTTGTCGGGCAGACTAGCCAAAAACATTCAGTACTTC.

Notes on this clonotype: This sequence may be a read error, since a much larger clone differs from it by one base. The genes are TRBV7-2 and TRBJ2-1; perhaps TRBD2 as D (5 bases). The germline CDR1 and CDR2 sequences are SGHTA and FQGNSA. V lost 3 bases to trimming and J lost 6 bases, with 15 bases between them. CDR3 length equals 15 residues. In DNA form, the CDR3 reads TGTGCCAGCAGCTTGGCGGGCCTAGGCAGCAATGAGCAGTTCTTC. This sequence encodes CASSLAGLGSNEQFF.

The sample holds many counts of this clonotype. The rearrangement uses TRBV12-3 or TRBV12-4 and TRBJ2-7; a possible D gene is TRBD1 (6 bases). The CDR3 is made up of 13 amino acids. The V end was cut by 3 bases, the J end by 4 bases, with 10 bases between. This chain's CDR3 is CASSFGTSYEQYF. In nucleotides, the CDR3 is TGTGCCAGCAGTTTTGGGACAAGTTACGAGCAGTACTTC.

This clonotype was detected many times. This chain uses TRBV5-1 with TRBJ1-5, with 7 bases lining up with TRBD1. This CDR3 comprises 14 residues. Germline V gene lookup returns CDR1 SGHRS and CDR2 YFSETQ. V lost 5 bases and J lost 3; bases outside the gene matches: 5. The CDR3 sequence is CASSAGGSNQPQHF. The CDR3 nucleotides read TGCGCCAGCAGTGCAGGGGGATCCAATCAGCCCCAGCATTTT.

The chain joins TRBV6-5 to TRBJ2-2; D gene unclear. This CDR3 has 16 residues. CDR1 MNHEY and CDR2 SVGAGI come from the germline V gene. The V end was cut by 0 bases, the J end by 1 base, with 9 bases between. CDR3 amino acids: CASSYSSQKNTGELFF. CDR3 sequence (DNA): TGTGCCAGCAGTTACTCGAGCCAGAAGAACACCGGGGAGCTGTTTTTT.

V is TRBV5-1 and J is TRBJ2-5, with a weak D call TRBD1 (5 bases). With 2 bases removed from V and 3 bases from J, the gap between germline ends came to 11 bases. The length of the CDR3 is 14 residues. Germline V CDR1 and CDR2: SGHRS, YFSETQ. CDR3 DNA sequence: TGCGCCAGCAGCTTTGGGGCGATTGAAGAGACCCAGTACTTC. This codes for CASSFGAIEETQYF.

This clonotype was counted many times. This rearrangement joins TRBV4-1 to TRBJ2-3, with D tentatively TRBD1 or TRBD2 (6 bases each). Trimming left V 4 bases short and J 4 bases short, with 12 bases between. This CDR3 has 14 residues. Germline values: CDR1 MGHRA, CDR2 YSYEKL. The CDR3 region has the DNA TGCGCCAGCAGCCCAGGAGGGGGGTCAGATACGCAGTATTTT. It codes for CASSPGGGSDTQYF.

This clonotype was counted only a few times. The chain has TRBV20-1 and TRBJ2-7; 10 bases fit TRBD1. The CDR3 is 14 amino acids. V lost 6 bases to trimming and J lost 6 bases; unmatched junction nucleotides: 11. The germline CDR1 and CDR2 sequences are DFQATT and SNEGSKA (reference sequence). CDR3 region: CSAPSDRGHAEQYF. The CDR3 coding sequence is TGCAGTGCCCCGAGTGACAGGGGGCATGCCGAGCAGTACTTC.

This clonotype appeared many times. The chain combines TRBV5-1 with TRBJ2-3, with D perhaps matching TRBD1 (7 bases). Looked up from germline, CDR1 is SGHRS and CDR2 is YFSETQ. There are 14 residues in the CDR3. V was trimmed by 0 bases and J by 5 bases, leaving 10 bases between them. This CDR3 reads CASSLDRGGDTQYF. CDR3 coding DNA: TGCGCCAGCAGCTTGGACAGGGGAGGAGATACGCAGTATTTT.

The chain carries TRBV6-1 and TRBJ2-3; a weak D match, TRBD2 (5 bases). CDR1 and CDR2 (germline): MNHNS, SASEGT. The CDR3 spans 15 residues. V lost 5 bases, J lost 4 bases, and 16 bases lay in between. DNA for the CDR3: TGTGCCAGCAGTCCTCGGACGGGGTTCCCAGATACGCAGTATTTT. Residues: CASSPRTGFPDTQYF.

This clonotype was picked up a small number of times. The chain links TRBV6-2 or TRBV6-3 to TRBJ2-2, with 8 nucleotides matching TRBD1. The ends lost 2 bases at V and 1 base at J; junction bases unmatched: 3. Per germline, CDR1 MNHEY and CDR2 SVGEGT. This CDR3 has 16 amino acids. CDR3 DNA sequence: TGTGCCAGCAGTTACCGGGGGACAGGGAACACCGGGGAGCTGTTTTTT. Translated, it gives CASSYRGTGNTGELFF.

This clonotype was seen more than once but under ten times. This sequence joins TRBV4-1 and TRBJ2-2, with TRBD1 matching 10 bases. Trimming took 4 bases from V and 7 from J; bases not matched to a gene: 15. The CDR3 runs to 18 residues. Germline CDR1 and CDR2: MGHRA and YSYEKL. CDR3 in DNA: TGCGCCAGCAGCCCGAGCACATTTGACAGGGGGCAGGTCGGGGAGCTGTTTTTT. It is translated as CASSPSTFDRGQVGELFF.

This clonotype has just a few counts. The chain has TRBV11-2 and TRBJ2-3; 9 bases fit TRBD2. V lost 3 bases to trimming and J lost 3 bases; unmatched junction nucleotides: 4. Germline V lookup: CDR1 SGHAT, CDR2 FQNNGV. The CDR3 has 15 residues. CDR3 loop: CASSLTAGGTDTQYF. The CDR3 coding sequence is TGTGCCAGCAGCTTGACGGCGGGGGGGACAGATACGCAGTATTTT.

V and J are TRBV10-3 and TRBJ2-1; 9 nucleotides agree with TRBD1. CDR1 is ENHRY and CDR2 is SYGVKD in the germline V gene. This CDR3 comprises 12 residues. With V trimmed by 10 bases and J by 9 bases, 7 bases remained unmatched. CDR3 amino acids: CATGQGRSEQFF. In nucleotides, the CDR3 is TGTGCCACTGGACAGGGGCGGAGTGAGCAGTTCTTC.

Many counts were recorded for this clonotype. The chain links TRBV5-1 to TRBJ2-1; TRBD2 aligns across 9 bases. Germline V gives CDR1 SGHRS, CDR2 YFSETQ. V lost 4 bases to trimming and J lost 7 bases; unmatched junction nucleotides: 9. This CDR3 is built from 15 residues. This CDR3 reads CASSATGTSTNEQFF. Written as DNA, the CDR3 is TGCGCCAGCAGCGCGACCGGGACTAGCACGAATGAGCAGTTCTTC.

This clonotype was recorded a few times. In nucleotides, the CDR3 is TGTGCCAGCAGTTTATGGTACATGGTAGGGGCTAGCGGGAGACGGCATGAGACCCAGTACTTC. It translates to CASSLWYMVGASGRRHETQYF. V usage is TRBV28 and J usage is TRBJ2-5; 10 bases line up with TRBD2. The germline gives CDR1 MDHEN, CDR2 SYDVKM. CDR3 size: 21 residues. With 0 bases clipped from V and 5 bases from J, the junction kept 21 bases outside the gene matches.

Notes on this clonotype: It is likely a read error, because the conserved phenylalanine at the end of the CDR3 is missing. The limits of the CDR3 on the DNA are not certain, so only TCRdb's listed CDR3 is given. The gene calls are TRBV21-1 and TRBJ2-7; the D call TRBD2 from the table was never checked on the DNA. TRBV21-1 is described as a pseudogene. The CDR3 spans 8 amino acids, including both terminal residues. The CDR3 is CASSKRVL.

This clonotype was seen more than once but under ten times. This chain joins TRBV10-3 and TRBJ2-1; 8 bases align to TRBD2. CDR3 length equals 15 residues. Per germline, CDR1 ENHRY and CDR2 SYGVKD. With V trimmed by 2 bases and J by 5 bases, 5 bases remained unmatched. In DNA, the CDR3 is TGTGCCATCAGTGAGCGGGAGGGCCGTAACAATGAGCAGTTCTTC. Translation: CAISEREGRNNEQFF.

This chain joins TRBV20-1 and TRBJ2-7, with D perhaps TRBD1 or TRBD2 (5 bases each). Trimming shortened V by 1 base and J by 7 bases, and 14 bases separated the two germline ends. Germline V gene lookup returns CDR1 DFQATT and CDR2 SNEGSKA (reference sequence). The CDR3 consists of 13 residues. The CDR3 loop is CSARASRDAEQYF. The CDR3 DNA is TGCAGTGCTAGAGCCTCCCGGGACGCTGAGCAGTACTTC.

This clonotype was found a few times. The chain is built from TRBV11-2 and TRBJ2-5, with D possibly called TRBD1 or TRBD2 (5 bases each). Trimming stripped 6 bases from V and 0 bases from J, with 8 bases between. The CDR3 extends over 13 amino acids. Per germline, CDR1 SGHAT and CDR2 FQNNGV. The CDR3 loop is CASRGPYQETQYF. DNA of the CDR3: TGTGCCAGCAGGGGACCCTACCAAGAGACCCAGTACTTC.

The chain has TRBV7-9 and TRBJ2-7; TRBD1 aligns across 8 bases. V shed 2 bases and J 5 bases; nucleotides not matched to a gene: 5. The CDR3 length is 14 residues. From germline, CDR1 is SEHNR and CDR2 FQNEAQ (reference sequence). The CDR3 loop is CASSLPDRVDEQYV. The CDR3 coding sequence is TGTGCCAGCAGCTTACCGGACAGGGTAGACGAGCAGTACGTC.

This sequence joins TRBV9 and TRBJ2-2, with D perhaps matching TRBD1 or TRBD2 (5 bases each). Germline CDR1 SGDLS, CDR2 YYNGEE. There are 15 residues in the CDR3. V was shortened by 3 bases and J by 8 bases, with 17 bases between the two germline ends. CDR3 sequence (DNA): TGTGCCAGCAGCGACCCGGCAGGGACCACAGGGGAGCTGTTTTTT. It codes for CASSDPAGTTGELFF.

The chain recombines TRBV20-1 with TRBJ2-1; the match to TRBD1 covers 11 bases. Looked up from germline, CDR1 is DFQATT and CDR2 is SNEGSKA (reference sequence). The CDR3 extends over 14 amino acids. V was clipped by 6 bases and J by 7 bases; unmatched bases: 8. The CDR3 DNA is TGCAGTGCAATGTCAGGACAGGGGGCGAATGAGCAGTTCTTC. Translating gives CSAMSGQGANEQFF.

Concerning this clonotype: One base away lies a much larger clone, so this may be a sequencing read error. The chain joins TRBV12-3 or TRBV12-4 to TRBJ2-3; 7 bases agree with TRBD2. The length of the CDR3 is 17 residues. DNA of the CDR3: TGTACCAGCAGTTTATTGGTCACTCTAGCGGCAACAGATACGCAGTATTTT. The encoded protein is CTSSLLVTLAATDTQYF.

This chain uses TRBV10-3 with TRBJ1-5; perhaps TRBD1 as D (6 bases). Germline CDR1 is ENHRY and CDR2 is SYGVKD. V lost 11 bases to trimming and J lost 1 base, with 15 bases between them. The CDR3 length is 14 residues. In DNA form, the CDR3 reads TGTGCCGCCGCTAACAGGGAGAGCAATCAGCCCCAGCATTTT. As protein: CAAANRESNQPQHF.